Below, 16 T cell receptor beta chains from the same sample are listed, as sequenced in a study of blood T cell repertoires in COVID-19. The table came from immunoSEQ multiplex PCR; TCRdb's copy has only in-frame clones and leaves some out. The sample holds about 530,000 clones, about 88% seen once. Sequencing was performed on peripheral blood. The receptors were gathered from a woman in her 50s with COVID-19, enrolled during active disease.

This clone was counted once. The rearrangement joins TRBV5-4 to TRBJ2-2; 11 nucleotides align to TRBD1. The CDR3 extends over 19 amino acids. V lost 2 bases, J lost 1 base, and 10 bases stayed unmatched. Per the germline V gene, CDR1 is SGHNT and CDR2 is YYREEE (reference sequence). As DNA, the CDR3 is TGTGCCAGCAGCTTACCTTGGACAGGGGGCGAGGGGAACACCGGGGAGCTGTTTTTT. Protein product: CASSLPWTGGEGNTGELFF.

The genes are TRBV7-8 and TRBJ2-2, with no clear D. Trimming left V 0 bases short and J 5 bases short, with 10 bases between. This CDR3 comprises 15 residues. CDR1 is SGHVS and CDR2 is FQNEAQ in the germline V gene. CDR3 residues: CASSLALQPTGELFF. For the CDR3, the DNA is TGTGCCAGCAGCTTAGCGTTACAGCCTACCGGGGAGCTGTTTTTT.

The V call is TRBV29-1, the J call TRBJ2-6, with TRBD2 identical over 7 bases. The V gene end was trimmed by 3 bases and the J gene end by 2 bases; junction bases not matched to a gene: 4. The CDR3 is 15 amino acids. The V gene's germline CDR1 is SQVTM and CDR2 ANQGSEA. DNA of the CDR3: TGCAGCGTTGAGGGTGCGGGGGCTGGGGCCAACGTCCTGACTTTC. This gives the protein CSVEGAGAGANVLTF.

This clone was observed a single time. J is TRBJ2-2 and V is TRBV30; 7 bases fit TRBD1. V lost 0 bases to trimming and J lost 0 bases; unmatched junction nucleotides: 13. The CDR3 has 19 residues. Germline V gene lookup returns CDR1 GTSNPN and CDR2 SVGIG (reference sequence). The DNA for the CDR3 is TGTGCCTGGAGTGTAATCAGGTCGACAGGGAAAACGAACACCGGGGAGCTGTTTTTT. It codes for CAWSVIRSTGKTNTGELFF.

The chain combines TRBV15 with TRBJ1-1, with TRBD1 matching over 9 bases. The germline gives CDR1 LNHNV, CDR2 YYDKDF (reference sequence). V lost 6 bases and J lost 0; bases outside the gene matches: 2. This CDR3 spans 14 amino acids. The CDR3 DNA reads TGTGCCACCAGGACAGGGGGGGTGAACACTGAAGCTTTCTTT. Its translation: CATRTGGVNTEAFF.

The chain uses TRBV30 and TRBJ2-2, with a tentative D call TRBD2 (5 bases). Trimming left V 0 bases short and J 9 bases short, with 11 bases between. Germline loops: CDR1 GTSNPN, CDR2 SVGIG (reference sequence). The CDR3 extends over 13 amino acids. The CDR3 spells CAWSVGSSRELFF. CDR3 in DNA: TGTGCCTGGAGTGTAGGGAGTAGCCGGGAGCTGTTTTTT.

The CDR3 sequence is CAWSADRGYFYEQYF. The CDR3 bases are TGTGCCTGGAGTGCCGACAGGGGATATTTTTACGAGCAGTACTTC. The chain carries TRBV30 and TRBJ2-7; 8 nucleotides agree with TRBD1. J gave up 4 bases and V 1 base, and 9 bases lay outside the gene matches. CDR3 size: 15 residues. Germline V gene data show CDR1 as GTSNPN and CDR2 as SVGIG (reference sequence).

The chain has TRBV3-1 (or the pseudogene TRBV3-2) and TRBJ1-2; D is possibly TRBD1 (6 bases). Germline V gene sequence: CDR1 LGHDT, CDR2 YNNKEL (reference sequence). Trimming removed 1 base from V and 8 bases from J, with 11 bases in between. This CDR3 comprises 13 residues. Here the CDR3 reads CASSQATGWGYTF. As DNA, the CDR3 is TGTGCCAGCAGCCAAGCGACAGGATGGGGCTACACCTTC.

J is TRBJ1-4 and V is TRBV2; D is uncertain. The CDR3 sequence is 13 residues long. V was clipped by 5 bases and J by 14 bases, with 18 bases between them. Germline CDR1 reads SNHLY; CDR2 reads FYNNEI. The CDR3 nucleotides read TGTGCCAGCAGTATACAGCTATCTCGAGAGCTGTTTTTT. Its protein is CASSIQLSRELFF. Supplemented by reference TRBV2 and TRBJ1-4, the full variable domain reads EPEVTQTPSHQVTQMGQEVILRCVPISNHLYFYWYRQILGQKVEFLVSFYNNEISEKSEIFDDQFSVERPDGSNFTLKIRSTKLEDSAMYFCASSIQLSRELFFGSGTQLSVL.

The genes are TRBV11-2 and TRBJ1-1; the match to TRBD1 covers 7 bases. The CDR3 sequence is 15 residues long. J lost 2 bases, V lost 1 base, and 4 bases had no gene match. Germline CDR1 reads SGHAT; CDR2 reads FQNNGV. The CDR3 sequence is CASSLGQGLNTEAFF. The CDR3, as DNA: TGTGCCAGCAGCTTAGGACAGGGTCTAAACACTGAAGCTTTCTTT.

J is TRBJ1-2 and V is TRBV5-5, with a weak D call TRBD1 (5 bases). The CDR3 runs 13 residues. Trimming stripped 4 bases from V and 5 bases from J, with 12 bases between. Germline CDR1 SGHKS, CDR2 YYEKEE (reference sequence). The CDR3 spells CASSLGPNYGYTF. The CDR3 DNA is TGTGCCAGCAGCCTGGGGCCGAATTATGGCTACACCTTC.

The table lists this clone with a count of one. The chain recombines TRBV6-5 with TRBJ2-7, with D tentatively TRBD1 (5 bases). V dropped 5 bases and J dropped 0 bases, with 14 bases sitting between them. CDR3 length: 15 amino acids. Germline V gene sequence: CDR1 MNHEY, CDR2 SVGAGI. CDR3 in DNA: TGTGCCAGCAGTCAAACAGGTTTTGGCTCCTACGAGCAGTACTTC. Its protein product is CASSQTGFGSYEQYF.

V usage is TRBV4-2 and J usage is TRBJ1-4, with 7 bases aligning to TRBD1. Trimming at V came to 1 base and at J to 11 bases, leaving 10 bases not matched to a gene. From germline, CDR1 is LGHNA and CDR2 YNFKEQ. The CDR3 is 15 amino acids. As DNA, the CDR3 is TGTGCCAGCAGCCAAGTCGCTGACAGGGTGCAGAAACTGTTTTTT. It yields the protein CASSQVADRVQKLFF.

The chain has TRBV5-1 and TRBJ1-2; D ambiguous. The CDR3 runs to 15 residues. Between the trimmed V and J ends, which lost 0 bases and 0 bases, there was a span of 9 bases. Germline CDR1 SGHRS, CDR2 YFSETQ. The CDR3 here is CASSLGRGANYGYTF. The CDR3, as DNA: TGCGCCAGCAGCTTGGGTCGGGGTGCTAACTATGGCTACACCTTC.

This chain uses TRBV2 with TRBJ2-5; D possibly corresponds to TRBD1 (5 bases). The CDR3 loop spans 14 amino acids. From germline, CDR1 is SNHLY and CDR2 FYNNEI. Trimming left V 6 bases short and J 5 bases short, with 16 bases between. The CDR3 DNA sequence: TGTGCCAGCAGGGTTGACAGAGGCCGTGAGACCCAGTACTTC. Its protein is CASRVDRGRETQYF.

The CDR3 here is CASSPQSVDATNEKLFF. The CDR3 DNA reads as TGTGCCAGCTCACCCCAGAGCGTGGATGCAACTAATGAAAAACTGTTTTTT. This chain joins TRBV18 and TRBJ1-4, with D hard to call. The ends were cut back, 3 bases at V and 0 bases at J, with 14 bases in the middle. CDR1 KGHSH and CDR2 LQKENI come from the germline V gene. This CDR3 is 17 amino acids long.